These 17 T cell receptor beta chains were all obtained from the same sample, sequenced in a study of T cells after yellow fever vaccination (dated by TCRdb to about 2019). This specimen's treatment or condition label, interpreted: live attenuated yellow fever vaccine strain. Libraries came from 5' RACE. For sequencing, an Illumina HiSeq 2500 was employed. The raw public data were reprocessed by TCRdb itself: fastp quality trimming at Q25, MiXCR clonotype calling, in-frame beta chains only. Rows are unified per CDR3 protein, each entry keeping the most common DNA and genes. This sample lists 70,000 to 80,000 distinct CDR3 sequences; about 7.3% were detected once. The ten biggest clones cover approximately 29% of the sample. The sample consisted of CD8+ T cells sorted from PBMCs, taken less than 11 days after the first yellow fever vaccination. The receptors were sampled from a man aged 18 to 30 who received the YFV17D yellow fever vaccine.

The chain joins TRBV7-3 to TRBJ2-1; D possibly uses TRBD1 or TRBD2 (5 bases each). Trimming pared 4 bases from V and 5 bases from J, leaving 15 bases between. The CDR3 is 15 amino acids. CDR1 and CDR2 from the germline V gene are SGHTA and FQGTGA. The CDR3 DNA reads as TGTGCCAGCAGCTCGACCTTGGGGGAGAACAATGAGCAGTTCTTC. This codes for CASSSTLGENNEQFF.

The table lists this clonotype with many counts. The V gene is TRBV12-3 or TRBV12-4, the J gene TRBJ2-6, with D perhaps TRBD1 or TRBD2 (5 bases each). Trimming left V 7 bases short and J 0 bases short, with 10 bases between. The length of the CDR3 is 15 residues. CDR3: CASMGTASGANVLTF. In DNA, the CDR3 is TGTGCCAGCATGGGGACCGCCTCTGGGGCCAACGTCCTGACTTTC.

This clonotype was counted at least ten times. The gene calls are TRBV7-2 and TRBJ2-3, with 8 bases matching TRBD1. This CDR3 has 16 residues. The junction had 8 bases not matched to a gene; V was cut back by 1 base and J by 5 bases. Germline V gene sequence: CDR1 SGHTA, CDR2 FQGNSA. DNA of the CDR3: TGTGCCAGCAGCTTAGGGGCGGGACAGGCGAGAGATACGCAGTATTTT. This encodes CASSLGAGQARDTQYF.

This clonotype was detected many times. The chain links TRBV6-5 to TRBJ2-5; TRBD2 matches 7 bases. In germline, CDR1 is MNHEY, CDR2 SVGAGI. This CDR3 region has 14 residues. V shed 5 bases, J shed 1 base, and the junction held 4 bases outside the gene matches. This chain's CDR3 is CASSTRGSQETQYF. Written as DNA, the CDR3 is TGTGCCAGCAGTACACGCGGGAGCCAAGAGACCCAGTACTTC.

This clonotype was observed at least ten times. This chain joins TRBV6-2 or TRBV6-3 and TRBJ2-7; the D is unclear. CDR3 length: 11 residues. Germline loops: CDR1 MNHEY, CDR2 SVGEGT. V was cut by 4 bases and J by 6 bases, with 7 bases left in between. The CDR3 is CASSFGREQYV. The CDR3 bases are TGTGCCAGCAGTTTCGGGCGCGAGCAGTACGTC.

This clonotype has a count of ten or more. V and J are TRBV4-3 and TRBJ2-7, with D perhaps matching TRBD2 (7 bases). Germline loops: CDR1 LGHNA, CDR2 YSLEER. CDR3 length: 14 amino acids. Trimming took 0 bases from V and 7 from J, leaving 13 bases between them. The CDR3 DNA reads TGCGCCAGCAGCCAAGAAGGGGGGGTTGGGGAGCAGTACTTC. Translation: CASSQEGGVGEQYF.

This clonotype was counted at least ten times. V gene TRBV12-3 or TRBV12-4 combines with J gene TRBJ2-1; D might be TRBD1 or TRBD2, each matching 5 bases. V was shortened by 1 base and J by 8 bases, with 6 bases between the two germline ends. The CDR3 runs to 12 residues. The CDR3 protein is CASSLGGHEQFF. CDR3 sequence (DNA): TGTGCCAGCAGTTTAGGGGGACATGAGCAGTTCTTC.

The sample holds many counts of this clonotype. CDR3 protein: CASSLGSPTGANVLTF. The CDR3 DNA is TGCGCCAGCAGCCTTGGGAGCCCCACTGGGGCCAACGTCCTGACTTTC. The rearrangement joins TRBV4-1 to TRBJ2-6; a weak D match, TRBD2 (5 bases). The germline gives CDR1 MGHRA, CDR2 YSYEKL. The CDR3 is 16 residues long. With 4 bases removed from V and 2 bases from J, the gap between germline ends came to 12 bases.

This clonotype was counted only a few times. CDR3 amino acids: CACSNTRLWTF. CDR3 bases: TGTGCCTGCTCGAACACAAGGCTATGGACCTTC. The J gene is TRBJ1-2, the V gene TRBV19; D gene uncertain. Germline V gene lookup returns CDR1 LNHDA and CDR2 SQIVND (reference sequence). The CDR3 extends over 11 amino acids. Trimming removed 11 bases from V and 14 bases from J, with 21 bases in between.

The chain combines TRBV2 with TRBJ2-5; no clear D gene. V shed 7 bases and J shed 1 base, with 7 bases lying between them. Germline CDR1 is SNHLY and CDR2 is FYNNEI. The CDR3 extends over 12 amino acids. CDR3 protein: CASTDSQETQYF. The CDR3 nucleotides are TGTGCCAGCACTGATTCCCAAGAGACCCAGTACTTC. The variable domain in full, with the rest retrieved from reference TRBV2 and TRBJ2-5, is EPEVTQTPSHQVTQMGQEVILRCVPISNHLYFYWYRQILGQKVEFLVSFYNNEISEKSEIFDDQFSVERPDGSNFTLKIRSTKLEDSAMYFCASTDSQETQYFGPGTRLLVL.

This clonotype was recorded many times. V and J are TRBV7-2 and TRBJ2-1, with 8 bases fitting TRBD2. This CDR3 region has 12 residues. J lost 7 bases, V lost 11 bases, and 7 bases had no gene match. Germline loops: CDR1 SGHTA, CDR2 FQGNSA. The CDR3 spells CACTSGQNEQFF. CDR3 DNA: TGTGCCTGTACTAGCGGCCAAAATGAGCAGTTCTTC.

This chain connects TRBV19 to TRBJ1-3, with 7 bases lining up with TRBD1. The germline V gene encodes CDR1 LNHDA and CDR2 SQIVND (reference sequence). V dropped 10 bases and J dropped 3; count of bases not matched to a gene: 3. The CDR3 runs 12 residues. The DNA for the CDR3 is TGTGCCACGGGGACAGATGGAAACACCATATATTTT. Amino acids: CATGTDGNTIYF.

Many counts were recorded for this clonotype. The CDR3 loop reads CASSFPGENEQFF. The CDR3 nucleotides read TGTGCCAGCAGCTTTCCGGGGGAGAATGAGCAGTTCTTC. V gene TRBV11-2 combines with J gene TRBJ2-1; weak D call: TRBD2 (6 bases). Trimming shortened V by 3 bases and J by 7 bases, and 10 bases separated the two germline ends. From germline, CDR1 is SGHAT and CDR2 FQNNGV. This CDR3 has 13 amino acids.

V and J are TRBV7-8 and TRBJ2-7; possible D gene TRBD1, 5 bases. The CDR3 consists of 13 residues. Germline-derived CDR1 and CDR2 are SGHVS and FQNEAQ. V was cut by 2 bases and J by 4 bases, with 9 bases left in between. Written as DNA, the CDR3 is TGTGCCAGCAGCTTACAGGCAGGGTACGAGCAGTACGTC. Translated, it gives CASSLQAGYEQYV.

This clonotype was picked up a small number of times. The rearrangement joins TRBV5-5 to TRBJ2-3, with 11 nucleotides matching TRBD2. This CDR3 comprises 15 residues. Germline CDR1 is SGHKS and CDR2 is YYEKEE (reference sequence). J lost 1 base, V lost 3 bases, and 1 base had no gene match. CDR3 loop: CASSWGLAGTDTQYF. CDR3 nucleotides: TGTGCCAGCAGCTGGGGACTAGCGGGCACAGATACGCAGTATTTT.

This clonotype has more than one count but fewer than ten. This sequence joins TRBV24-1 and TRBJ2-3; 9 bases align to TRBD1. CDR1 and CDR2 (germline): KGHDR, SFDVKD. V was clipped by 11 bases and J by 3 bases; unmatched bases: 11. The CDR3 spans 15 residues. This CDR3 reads CARTEGTGKTDTQYF. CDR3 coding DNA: TGTGCCAGAACAGAAGGGACAGGGAAGACAGATACGCAGTATTTT.

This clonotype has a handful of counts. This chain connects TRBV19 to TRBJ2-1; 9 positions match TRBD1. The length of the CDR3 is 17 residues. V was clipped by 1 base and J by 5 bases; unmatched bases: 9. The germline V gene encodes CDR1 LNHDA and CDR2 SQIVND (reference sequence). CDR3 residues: CASSIAGTGSVHNEQFF. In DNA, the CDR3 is TGTGCCAGTAGTATAGCCGGGACAGGGTCGGTCCACAATGAGCAGTTCTTC.